This T cell receptor beta chain was sequenced for a study of blood T cell repertoires in COVID-19. Whole-study context: T cells, B-cell-depleted T cells, or PBMCs supplied cDNA or gDNA.

Study processing details: Counts of nucleated cells, estimated from reference gene primer amplification, were obtained. Sequenced by immunoSEQ multiplex PCR; TCRdb stores in-frame clones only, minus some. V and J calls and clone size are those listed in that table; D and trimming were worked out from the DNA. The sample includes a few hundred thousand clones, 86% of them seen just once. This CDR3 is 16 amino acids long. Germline V lookup: CDR1 SGHNT, CDR2 YENEEA. V was clipped by 3 bases and J by 4 bases; unmatched bases: 8. The TCR was taken from a man aged 55 to 70 with acute or convalescent COVID-19. The material sequenced was peripheral blood. V usage is TRBV11-3 and J usage is TRBJ2-2; 7 nucleotides agree with TRBD2. CDR3 sequence (DNA): TGTGCCAGCAGCTTTACCCCTGCGGGAGCCACCGGGGAGCTGTTTTTT. It is translated as CASSFTPAGATGELFF.